One and the same sample provided the 22 T cell receptor beta chains below, sequenced in a study of T-cell memory formation after mild COVID-19. TCRdb used MiXCR to reprocess the 5' RACE reads, holding one entry per CDR3 protein. Of nearly 250,000 distinct CDR3 sequences listed, approximately 15% are singletons. Sequencing was done on a sample of PBMCs or a T cell subset sorted from them (not recorded which). These receptors originate from an adult woman who had mild COVID-19 (a few samples of this study predate the infection). Cell type and time point are not known.

The chain recombines TRBV2 with TRBJ2-7, with D unclear. This CDR3 comprises 15 residues. The germline gives CDR1 SNHLY, CDR2 FYNNEI. Trimming pared 1 base from V and 0 bases from J, leaving 10 bases between. The CDR3 DNA sequence: TGTGCCAGCAGTGAAGGACTTTCCAACTCCTACGAGCAGTACTTC. Residues: CASSEGLSNSYEQYF.

This clonotype was counted only a few times. The chain couples TRBV5-1 to TRBJ1-3; TRBD1 aligns across 7 bases. V shed 4 bases, J shed 2 bases, and the junction held 3 bases outside the gene matches. Germline CDR1 reads SGHRS; CDR2 reads YFSETQ. The CDR3 extends over 14 amino acids. The CDR3 is CASSLQGTGNTIYF. The CDR3 DNA reads TGCGCCAGCAGCCTACAGGGGACTGGAAACACCATATATTTT.

The chain has TRBV5-1 and TRBJ1-1; TRBD1 is a possible D gene (5 bases). The CDR3 is made up of 16 amino acids. Germline V CDR1 and CDR2: SGHRS, YFSETQ. Deletions cut 0 bases from V and 1 base from J, with 13 bases between. CDR3 nucleotides: TGCGCCAGCAGCTTGGAGGCGGCAGGGAGGAACACTGAAGCTTTCTTT. It codes for CASSLEAAGRNTEAFF.

The table lists this clonotype with a count of one. The chain links TRBV6-5 to TRBJ1-6, with 9 positions matching TRBD1. Germline loops: CDR1 MNHEY, CDR2 SVGAGI. V lost 8 bases and J lost 9; bases outside the gene matches: 8. The CDR3 totals 14 residues. The DNA of the CDR3 is TGTGCCAGCCGGCGGGGACAGGGTGTTTCACCCCTCCACTTT. Residues: CASRRGQGVSPLHF.

This clonotype was counted only a few times. J is TRBJ2-3 and V is TRBV5-1; D might be TRBD1 (6 bases). The V gene's germline CDR1 is SGHRS and CDR2 YFSETQ. Between the trimmed V and J ends, which lost 3 bases and 6 bases, there was a span of 20 bases. The CDR3 contains 16 residues. This CDR3 reads CASSYYRARRRDTQYF. CDR3 coding DNA: TGCGCCAGCAGCTACTACAGGGCAAGGAGGAGGGATACGCAGTATTTT.

V gene TRBV12-3 or TRBV12-4 combines with J gene TRBJ2-2; D unclear. Trimming removed 6 bases from V and 10 bases from J, with 9 bases in between. This CDR3 is 11 amino acids long. CDR3 in DNA: TGTGCCAGCAGAGGGTTCGCGGAGCTGTTTTTT. This gives the protein CASRGFAELFF.

This chain links TRBV5-1 with TRBJ2-1, with D possibly matching TRBD1 (5 bases). CDR1 is SGHRS and CDR2 is YFSETQ in the germline V gene. Between the trimmed V and J ends, which lost 3 bases and 10 bases, there was a span of 11 bases. The CDR3 loop spans 12 amino acids. DNA of the CDR3: TGCGCCAGCAGCTCAGGGCCGCCCGAGCAGTTCTTC. Its translation: CASSSGPPEQFF.

This clonotype has more than one count but fewer than ten. The V and J genes are TRBV5-5 and TRBJ2-1, with no clear D. Germline V gene lookup returns CDR1 SGHKS and CDR2 YYEKEE (reference sequence). The CDR3 has 12 residues. Trimming took off 1 base at V and 9 bases at J, with 8 bases between the two ends. CDR3 loop: CASSLPVSEQFF. For the CDR3, the DNA is TGTGCCAGCAGCTTGCCCGTCAGTGAGCAGTTCTTC.

A few counts support this clonotype. The chain couples TRBV27 to TRBJ2-7; D not certain. Germline lookup yields CDR1 MNHEY and CDR2 SMNVEV (reference sequence). V lost 5 bases, J lost 3 bases, and 17 bases lay in between. This CDR3 spans 15 amino acids. For the CDR3, the DNA is TGTGCCAGCAGTCTCCGGACGGCCAGTCTCTACGAGCAGTACTTC. It encodes CASSLRTASLYEQYF.

The chain recombines TRBV5-5 with TRBJ2-2, with 9 bases that match TRBD1. This CDR3 contains 15 residues. V dropped 4 bases and J dropped 5; count of bases not matched to a gene: 6. CDR1 is SGHKS, CDR2 YYEKEE, per germline (reference sequence). In DNA, the CDR3 is TGTGCCAGCAGCCCGGGACAGGGTGTTACCGGGGAGCTGTTTTTT. It is translated as CASSPGQGVTGELFF.

The rearrangement joins TRBV24-1 to TRBJ2-3; possible D gene TRBD2, 6 bases. The CDR3 contains 15 residues. Germline loops: CDR1 KGHDR, CDR2 SFDVKD. V was trimmed by 6 bases and J by 3 bases, leaving 15 bases between them. CDR3 sequence reads: CATSKGGVLTDTQYF. In DNA form, the CDR3 reads TGTGCCACCAGTAAGGGCGGGGTTTTGACAGATACGCAGTATTTT.

This clonotype was observed a handful of times. This sequence joins TRBV12-3 or TRBV12-4 and TRBJ1-1; D gene uncertain. The CDR3 sequence is 14 residues long. Trimming left V 2 bases short and J 1 base short, with 8 bases between. CDR3 protein: CASSLIGKNTEAFF. The CDR3 bases are TGTGCCAGCAGTTTAATCGGAAAGAACACTGAAGCTTTCTTT.

The chain couples TRBV9 to TRBJ2-5; perhaps TRBD1 as D (6 bases). The CDR3 spans 13 residues. Looked up from germline, CDR1 is SGDLS and CDR2 is YYNGEE. Trimming stripped 7 bases from V and 4 bases from J, with 14 bases between. In DNA, the CDR3 is TGTGCCAGCTCGGACAGACCGGGAGAGACCCAGTACTTC. Encoded protein: CASSDRPGETQYF.

This clonotype occurred a few times. This chain links TRBV12-5 with TRBJ2-3; D is possibly TRBD2 (6 bases). The CDR3 consists of 13 residues. Germline V gene lookup returns CDR1 LGHNT and CDR2 FRNRAP. Deletions cut 7 bases from V and 2 bases from J, with 10 bases between. CDR3: CASDSGSTDTQYF. The CDR3 DNA is TGTGCTAGTGATAGCGGTTCCACAGATACGCAGTATTTT.

The rearrangement links TRBV4-1 to TRBJ2-5, with 8 nucleotides matching TRBD2. The CDR3 is 16 amino acids. Germline V gene data show CDR1 as MGHRA and CDR2 as YSYEKL. The V segment lost 4 bases and the J segment 9 bases; nucleotides outside the gene matches: 16. The CDR3 DNA is TGCGCCAGCAGCCCCCCCGGGACTAGGGACCAGAGGGCCCAGTACTTC. Its protein is CASSPPGTRDQRAQYF.

This chain uses TRBV7-3 with TRBJ2-5; 8 nucleotides align to TRBD2. The CDR3 spans 15 residues. Unmatched junction bases numbered 7, after V lost 2 bases and J lost 5 bases. The germline gives CDR1 SGHTA, CDR2 FQGTGA. CDR3 sequence: CASSLRAGVGETQYF. The CDR3, as DNA: TGTGCCAGCAGCTTACGAGCGGGAGTTGGTGAGACCCAGTACTTC.

CDR3 DNA sequence: TGCGCCAGCAGCTGGGGACAGGGGCTGAACACTGAAGCTTTCTTT. Translated, it gives CASSWGQGLNTEAFF. This chain uses TRBV5-1 with TRBJ1-1, with 10 bases fitting TRBD1. This CDR3 has 15 amino acids. J was trimmed by 0 bases and V by 3 bases; bases with no gene match: 2. The germline gives CDR1 SGHRS, CDR2 YFSETQ.

This chain uses TRBV7-9 with TRBJ1-4, with 10 bases lining up with TRBD1. The V and J ends lost 5 bases and 4 bases, in that order; junction bases with no gene match: 7. This CDR3 is 16 amino acids long. CDR1 and CDR2 from the germline V gene are SEHNR and FQNEAQ (reference sequence). CDR3 coding DNA: TGTGCCAGCAGCACTGGGACAGGGGCGCTTAATGAAAAACTGTTTTTT. This gives the protein CASSTGTGALNEKLFF.

This clonotype was detected only a few times. This chain links TRBV12-3 or TRBV12-4 with TRBJ2-1, with 8 bases identical to TRBD2. J gave up 10 bases and V 3 bases, and 11 bases lay outside the gene matches. This CDR3 is built from 15 residues. CDR3 in DNA: TGTGCCAGCAGTTTGATGCCGGGACTAGAATACGAGCAGTTCTTC. As protein: CASSLMPGLEYEQFF.

V is TRBV7-9 and J is TRBJ1-5; a weak D match, TRBD1 (6 bases). This CDR3 is 13 amino acids long. The ends were cut back, 4 bases at V and 7 bases at J, with 11 bases in the middle. In germline, CDR1 is SEHNR, CDR2 FQNEAQ (reference sequence). DNA for the CDR3: TGTGCCAGCAGCTCGACAGGAAACCAGCCCCAGCATTTT. The encoded protein is CASSSTGNQPQHF.

This sequence joins TRBV12-3 or TRBV12-4 and TRBJ2-7; TRBD1 matches at 8 bases. This CDR3 spans 14 amino acids. The trim removed 4 bases at V and 4 bases at J, leaving 6 bases unmatched. The CDR3 region has the DNA TGTGCCAGCAGTTGGGGGACAGGAGATTACGAGCAGTACTTC. As protein: CASSWGTGDYEQYF.

This clonotype was seen more than once but under ten times. The chain uses TRBV5-4 and TRBJ2-1; 8 bases map to TRBD2. CDR1 SGHNT and CDR2 YYREEE come from the germline V gene (reference sequence). V lost 3 bases to trimming and J lost 6 bases; unmatched junction nucleotides: 8. The CDR3 extends over 15 amino acids. The chain's CDR3 is CASSSAGTRSNEQFF. DNA for the CDR3: TGTGCCAGCAGCTCCGCCGGGACTAGAAGCAATGAGCAGTTCTTC.